This TCR gamma chain was identified during a study of intestinal T cells in coeliac disease. Whole-study findings and limits: Repeated CDR3 amino acid sequences could not be told from PCR duplicates. Degraded FFPE DNA template probably caused partial TCR sequence loss per sample.

Details on this clone: Its target is not known. The likely explanation is a read error, given a far larger clone one base away. No DNA is shown, since the ends of the CDR3 on it are uncertain; the CDR3 is the one TCRdb lists.

For each case, the template was genomic DNA from ten roughly 5-µm formalin-fixed paraffin-embedded scrolls. Including both end residues, the CDR3 is 11 amino acids long. Using around 200 ng of biopsy DNA, TRG was amplified with LymphoTrack primers. TCRdb redid clone calling on the multiplex PCR reads using CATT. The sample has about 490 gamma-chain clones, about 45% seen once. This sequence joins TRGV10 and TRGJ1 or TRGJ2. TRGV10 is marked as an open reading frame, function uncertain. The source material was a duodenal biopsy. This receptor was obtained from a human donor who served as a control with a normal duodenal biopsy, not a healthy volunteer. CDR3 sequence reads: CAARYYYKKLF.